Presented here are 17 T cell receptor beta chains from one specimen sequenced in a study of CD8 T cells in ankylosing spondylitis. TCRdb re-called the 5' RACE reads through MiXCR, storing one row per CDR3 protein. The sample has fewer than 250,000 distinct CDR3 sequences, 10% seen once; the top ten hold about 20%. Sequenced input: blood, either unsorted or a sorted T cell fraction (not recorded which). Receptors originate from a male donor with ankylosing spondylitis or in good health (not recorded which).

This clonotype was seen repeatedly, ten times or more. This CDR3 reads CASSSQRGGETQYF. DNA for the CDR3: TGTGCCAGCAGCTCCCAGCGGGGGGGCGAGACCCAGTACTTC. The chain uses TRBV7-2 and TRBJ2-5; 10 nucleotides align to TRBD2. Looked up from germline, CDR1 is SGHTA and CDR2 is FQGNSA. J lost 5 bases, V lost 4 bases, and 4 bases had no gene match. CDR3 size: 14 residues.

This clonotype was picked up many times. V gene TRBV7-2 combines with J gene TRBJ2-3, with TRBD2 matching over 8 bases. The CDR3 has 16 residues. CDR1 is SGHTA and CDR2 is FQGNSA in the germline V gene. J gave up 0 bases and V 5 bases, and 7 bases lay outside the gene matches. The DNA for the CDR3 is TGTGCCAGCAGCCTTCCGGGGGGGCCTAGCACAGATACGCAGTATTTT. Translation: CASSLPGGPSTDTQYF.

In its sample, this clonotype was seen many times. This rearrangement joins TRBV20-1 to TRBJ1-6, with no clear D. Trimming removed 1 base from V and 5 bases from J, with 12 bases in between. The CDR3 extends over 15 amino acids. The germline CDR1 and CDR2 sequences are DFQATT and SNEGSKA (reference sequence). CDR3 in amino acids: CSARVPGRDNSPLHF. CDR3 bases: TGCAGTGCTAGAGTACCGGGCCGAGATAATTCACCCCTCCACTTT.

This clonotype was seen ten or more times. The CDR3 sequence is CSARGGNTEAFF. In DNA, the CDR3 is TGCAGTGCTAGAGGAGGAAACACTGAAGCTTTCTTT. This chain links TRBV20-1 with TRBJ1-1; D is unclear. CDR3 size: 12 residues. Trimming cost V 1 base and J 2 bases, with 5 bases left between them. Germline CDR1 DFQATT, CDR2 SNEGSKA (reference sequence).

The CDR3: CASTSGSLGNNEQFF. The CDR3 nucleotides read TGTGCCAGCACCTCCGGGAGCTTAGGTAACAATGAGCAGTTCTTC. This chain connects TRBV2 to TRBJ2-1; a possible D gene is TRBD2 (6 bases). V shed 7 bases and J shed 5 bases, with 18 bases lying between them. Germline loops: CDR1 SNHLY, CDR2 FYNNEI. This CDR3 region has 15 residues.

This clonotype was counted between two and nine times. The chain joins TRBV9 to TRBJ2-2, with D maybe TRBD1 (6 bases). Germline V gene data show CDR1 as SGDLS and CDR2 as YYNGEE. V lost 1 base and J 2 bases, leaving 12 bases between the germline ends. The CDR3 covers 16 residues. The CDR3 coding sequence is TGTGCCAGCAGCGTACACAGGGATGGAAACACCGGGGAGCTGTTTTTT. Encoded protein: CASSVHRDGNTGELFF.

The gene calls are TRBV2 and TRBJ2-7; 13 bases match TRBD2. V shed 7 bases and J 5 bases; nucleotides not matched to a gene: 8. Germline V lookup: CDR1 SNHLY, CDR2 FYNNEI. The CDR3 sequence is 15 residues long. The CDR3: CASTLLAGGRHEQYF. CDR3 coding DNA: TGTGCCAGCACCCTACTAGCGGGGGGGCGCCACGAGCAGTACTTC.

The table lists this clonotype with many counts. The rearrangement joins TRBV12-3 or TRBV12-4 to TRBJ1-2; D remains ambiguous. This CDR3 region has 12 residues. V shed 5 bases and J shed 8 bases, with 12 bases lying between them. The CDR3 bases are TGTGCCAGCAGTCCGGTACGGGAGGGCTACACCTTC. This encodes CASSPVREGYTF.

This clonotype was picked up many times. The V call is TRBV12-3 or TRBV12-4, the J call TRBJ1-1, with 7 bases fitting TRBD1. V shed 5 bases and J 3 bases; nucleotides not matched to a gene: 9. This CDR3 has 15 amino acids. The CDR3 region has the DNA TGTGCCAGCAGTCCCCAGGGGGGGCGAGACACTGAAGCTTTCTTT. Its protein is CASSPQGGRDTEAFF.

This clonotype was recorded a few times. CDR3 sequence reads: CASGEQGGQGPQHF. In DNA form, the CDR3 reads TGTGCCAGCGGGGAACAGGGGGGGCAGGGGCCCCAGCATTTT. The V gene is TRBV28, the J gene TRBJ1-5, with TRBD1 matching 8 bases. This CDR3 has 14 residues. Germline V gene lookup returns CDR1 MDHEN and CDR2 SYDVKM. Losses at the gene ends were 8 bases for V and 9 bases for J; bases not matched to a gene: 12.

In its sample, this clonotype was seen a few times. The genes are TRBV12-3 or TRBV12-4 and TRBJ2-6; 10 nucleotides match TRBD1. This CDR3 has 18 residues. After removal of 5 bases from V and 0 bases from J, the junction contained 7 bases not matched to a gene. The CDR3: CASSLQTGGGSGANVLTF. In DNA form, the CDR3 reads TGTGCCAGCAGTCTTCAGACAGGGGGCGGCTCTGGGGCCAACGTCCTGACTTTC.

To note about this clonotype: This may come from a read error, since a much larger clone is one base off. The chain links TRBV2 to TRBJ1-2; D gene ambiguous. The CDR3 is made up of 13 amino acids. From germline, CDR1 is SNHLY and CDR2 FYNNEI. V lost 2 bases to trimming and J lost 4 bases, with 8 bases between them. The DNA of the CDR3 is TGTGCCAGCAGTGAATCCAGGATCTATGGCTACACCTTC. Translation: CASSESRIYGYTF.

In this sample, this clonotype turned up many times. The V and J genes are TRBV7-2 and TRBJ2-1, with 7 bases that match TRBD2. V was clipped by 0 bases and J by 2 bases; unmatched bases: 4. The CDR3 consists of 16 residues. CDR1 is SGHTA and CDR2 is FQGNSA in the germline V gene. The CDR3 loop reads CASSLATSDTYNEQFF. The CDR3 DNA sequence: TGTGCCAGCAGCTTAGCCACTAGCGACACCTACAATGAGCAGTTCTTC.

Ten or more counts support this clonotype. V is TRBV20-1 and J is TRBJ1-5; D gene unclear. The ends were cut back, 3 bases at V and 9 bases at J, with 15 bases in the middle. The length of the CDR3 is 13 residues. CDR1 is DFQATT, CDR2 SNEGSKA, per germline (reference sequence). CDR3 sequence reads: CSARDLLQVPQHF. In DNA, the CDR3 is TGCAGTGCTAGGGATTTGCTGCAGGTGCCCCAGCATTTT.

Comment on this clonotype: This could be a read error, since a much larger clone is one nucleotide away. The rearrangement uses TRBV5-1 and TRBJ1-4; D ambiguous. Germline CDR1 reads SGHRS; CDR2 reads YFSETQ. The CDR3 length is 14 residues. In nucleotides, the CDR3 is TGCGCCAGCAGCTTGGAAAGTCCAAATGAAAAACTGATTTTT. It encodes CASSLESPNEKLIF.

A few counts support this clonotype. The rearrangement links TRBV7-2 to TRBJ2-7; D might be TRBD1 (5 bases). Germline loops: CDR1 SGHTA, CDR2 FQGNSA. The CDR3 consists of 14 residues. V dropped 4 bases and J dropped 4 bases, with 14 bases sitting between them. The CDR3 sequence: CASSSWIGAYEQYF. CDR3 DNA sequence: TGTGCCAGCAGCTCGTGGATAGGGGCATACGAGCAGTACTTC. The whole variable domain, remainder taken from reference TRBV7-2 and TRBJ2-7, is GAGVSQSPSNKVTEKGKDVELRCDPISGHTALYWYRQSLGQGLEFLIYFQGNSAPDKSGLPSDRFSAERTGGSVSTLTIQRTQQEDSAVYLCASSSWIGAYEQYFGPGTRLTVT.

Only a few counts were recorded for this clonotype. V usage is TRBV7-2 and J usage is TRBJ2-7; D is uncertain. Germline-derived CDR1 and CDR2 are SGHTA and FQGNSA. The CDR3 is made up of 14 amino acids. With 5 bases removed from V and 4 bases from J, the gap between germline ends came to 15 bases. The CDR3 bases are TGTGCCAGCAGCCCAGCTGACTTGGGGTACGAGCAGTACTTC. Its translation is CASSPADLGYEQYF.